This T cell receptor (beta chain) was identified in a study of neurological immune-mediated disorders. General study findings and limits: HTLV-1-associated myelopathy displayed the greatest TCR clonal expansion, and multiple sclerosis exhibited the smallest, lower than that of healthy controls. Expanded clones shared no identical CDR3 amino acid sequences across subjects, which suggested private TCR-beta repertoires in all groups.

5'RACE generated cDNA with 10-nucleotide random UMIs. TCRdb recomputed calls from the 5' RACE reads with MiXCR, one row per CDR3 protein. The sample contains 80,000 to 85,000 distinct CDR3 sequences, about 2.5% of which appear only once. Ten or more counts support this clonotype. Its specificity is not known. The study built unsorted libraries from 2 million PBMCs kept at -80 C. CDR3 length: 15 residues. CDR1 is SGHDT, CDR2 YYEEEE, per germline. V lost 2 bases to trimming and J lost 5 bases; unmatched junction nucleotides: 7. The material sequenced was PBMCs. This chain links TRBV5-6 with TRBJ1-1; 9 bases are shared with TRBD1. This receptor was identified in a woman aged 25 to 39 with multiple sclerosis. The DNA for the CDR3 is TGTGCCAGCAGCTTTATCGACAGGGGGGGTACTGAAGCTTTCTTT. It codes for CASSFIDRGGTEAFF.